This is a list of T cell receptor beta chains from one sample in a study of chemoradiotherapy in HPV16-positive cancers. Repertoires were generated with immunoSEQ multiplex PCR, while TCRdb's copy carries only in-frame clones and drops some. The repertoire has 40,000 to 60,000 clones, roughly 90% of them found once; the top ten carry around 3.5%. Sequencing used blood, obtained from a patient who underwent chemoradiotherapy. The receptors come from a human donor with HPV-associated anogenital cancer. CDR3s include the opening cysteine and the closing phenylalanine or tryptophan. D genes are given only for firm matches. Expanded clones are given a class, and other clones once, few, many or no size at all.

D gene: TRBD2
V gene: TRBV9
clone size: NA
J gene: TRBJ2-2
CDR3 DNA: TGTGCCAGCAGCGTAGGTCAGCGGGAGGCCACCGGGGAGCTGTTTTTT
CDR3 protein: CASSVGQREATGELFF

D gene: TRBD2
V gene: TRBV15
clone size: NA
J gene: TRBJ2-3
CDR3 DNA: TGTGCCACCAGCAGAGGGAGAGGGACTAGCGTAAGCACAGATACGCAGTATTTT
CDR3 protein: CATSRGRGTSVSTDTQYF

D gene: NA
V gene: TRBV4-3
clone size: NA
J gene: TRBJ1-6
CDR3 DNA: TGCGCCAGCAGCCAGCAAGTAAAAAATTCACCCCTCCACTTT
CDR3 protein: CASSQQVKNSPLHF

D gene: NA
V gene: TRBV7-9
clone size: few
J gene: TRBJ2-7
CDR3 DNA: TGTGCCAGCAGCTTAGAGTCGGGGGTTTTCCCCTACGAGCAGTACTTC
CDR3 protein: CASSLESGVFPYEQYF

D gene: NA
V gene: TRBV7-8
clone size: NA
J gene: TRBJ1-1
CDR3 DNA: TGTGCCAGCAGCCCGTCCGGGGTCAGGACTGAAGCTTTCTTT
CDR3 protein: CASSPSGVRTEAFF

D gene: NA
V gene: TRBV9
clone size: once
J gene: TRBJ1-3
CDR3 DNA: TGTGCCAGCAGCGTAGAGGGGCGTTCTGGAAACACCATATATTTT
CDR3 protein: CASSVEGRSGNTIYF

D gene: NA
V gene: TRBV19
clone size: once
J gene: TRBJ2-7
CDR3 DNA: TGTGCCAGTAGTATAGCGACAGGCCAAACTTTCTCCTACGAGCAGTACTTC
CDR3 protein: CASSIATGQTFSYEQYF

D gene: TRBD1
V gene: TRBV18
clone size: few
J gene: TRBJ1-5
CDR3 DNA: TGTGCCAGCTCCCCCGGGACAGGGAATCAGCCCCAGCATTTT
CDR3 protein: CASSPGTGNQPQHF

D gene: NA
V gene: TRBV7-9
clone size: NA
J gene: TRBJ2-3
CDR3 DNA: TGTGCCAGCAGCCTCGGTGCGGGTGTCGCAGATACGCAGTATTTT
CDR3 protein: CASSLGAGVADTQYF

D gene: NA
V gene: TRBV11-2
clone size: NA
J gene: TRBJ1-2
CDR3 DNA: TGTGCCAGCAGCTCCGGGACGGAGCTTGGCTACACCTTC
CDR3 protein: CASSSGTELGYTF

D gene: NA
V gene: TRBV25-1
clone size: NA
J gene: TRBJ1-3
CDR3 DNA: TGTGCCAGCAGTGAAATGTTGGGAGGGACCCTCTCTGGAAACACCATATATTTT
CDR3 protein: CASSEMLGGTLSGNTIYF

D gene: NA
V gene: TRBV11-3
clone size: NA
J gene: TRBJ1-6
CDR3 DNA: TGTGCCAGCAGCTCGACCTATAATTCACCCCTCCACTTT
CDR3 protein: CASSSTYNSPLHF

D gene: TRBD2
V gene: TRBV10-1
clone size: NA
J gene: TRBJ2-7
CDR3 DNA: TGCGCCAGCAGTGCCCTGGTAGCGGGAGGGCCGGGTTACGAGCAGTACTTC
CDR3 protein: CASSALVAGGPGYEQYF

D gene: NA
V gene: TRBV19
clone size: NA
J gene: TRBJ1-5
CDR3 DNA: TGTGCCAGTAGTCCTCAGGGAGCCAATCAGCCCCAGCATTTT
CDR3 protein: CASSPQGANQPQHF

D gene: NA
V gene: TRBV9
clone size: NA
J gene: TRBJ2-2
CDR3 DNA: TGTGCCAGCAGCCCCCGGGGCAGGGGGGACACCGGGGAGCTGTTTTTT
CDR3 protein: CASSPRGRGDTGELFF

D gene: NA
V gene: TRBV9
clone size: NA
J gene: TRBJ1-2
CDR3 DNA: TGTGCCAGCAGCGTAGAGGGACGGAGCTATGGCTACACCTTC
CDR3 protein: CASSVEGRSYGYTF

D gene: NA
V gene: TRBV2
clone size: NA
J gene: TRBJ1-5
CDR3 DNA: TGTGCCAGCAGTGAAGGGGCAGGTAGCAATCAGCCCCAGCATTTT
CDR3 protein: CASSEGAGSNQPQHF

D gene: NA
V gene: TRBV7-2
clone size: NA
J gene: TRBJ1-2
CDR3 DNA: TGTGCCAGCAGCTCGGCGGGGTTTCCACAGAGACTATATGGCTACACCTTC
CDR3 protein: CASSSAGFPQRLYGYTF

D gene: TRBD1
V gene: TRBV4-3
clone size: NA
J gene: TRBJ2-1
CDR3 DNA: TGCGCCAGCAGCCAAGAGGACAGGGATGGTTCCAATGAGCAGTTCTTC
CDR3 protein: CASSQEDRDGSNEQFF

D gene: NA
V gene: TRBV6-5
clone size: once
J gene: TRBJ1-2
CDR3 DNA: TGTGCCAGCAGTTACTCGTCAGGGTCGCGTGGCTACACCTTC
CDR3 protein: CASSYSSGSRGYTF

D gene: NA
V gene: TRBV7-3
clone size: NA
J gene: TRBJ2-3
CDR3 DNA: TGTGCCAGCAGCTTAGAGGGAGCCACAGATACGCAGTATTTT
CDR3 protein: CASSLEGATDTQYF

D gene: NA
V gene: TRBV11-3
clone size: NA
J gene: TRBJ1-1
CDR3 DNA: TGTGCCAGCAGCTTAGATGCCCAGGGGAACACTGAAGCTTTCTTT
CDR3 protein: CASSLDAQGNTEAFF

D gene: NA
V gene: TRBV6-1
clone size: NA
J gene: TRBJ2-4
CDR3 DNA: TGTGCCAGCAGTGAGTGGCACTCGATAGCCAAAAACATTCAGTACTTC
CDR3 protein: CASSEWHSIAKNIQYF

D gene: NA
V gene: TRBV27
clone size: NA
J gene: TRBJ1-2
CDR3 DNA: TGTGCCAGCAGTCCGGATGGCCAAGGTTATGGCTACACCTTC
CDR3 protein: CASSPDGQGYGYTF

D gene: TRBD1
V gene: TRBV7-8
clone size: NA
J gene: TRBJ2-7
CDR3 DNA: TGTGCCAGCAGTCCGGTCTCAGGGGGCTCCTACGAGCAGTACTTC
CDR3 protein: CASSPVSGGSYEQYF

D gene: NA
V gene: TRBV19
clone size: NA
J gene: TRBJ1-1
CDR3 DNA: TGTGCCAGTCGCTCCGGGACATCGAACACTGAAGCTTTCTTT
CDR3 protein: CASRSGTSNTEAFF